This entry concerns a single T cell receptor (beta chain). Antigen: not known. The data stem from a study of CXCR3-negative and CXCR3-positive naive CD8 T cells. Overall study results and limits: Cryopreservation partially lowered CXCR3 expression, so most assays used fresh PBMCs. TRB CDR3 properties indicated TCR strength, while surface CD5 was similar across naive subsets. For naive cells, CXCR3-negative and CXCR3-positive subsets had similar TRBV-TRBJ usage; for memory cells, usage differed.

UMI-tagged TRB cDNA libraries were built via 5' RACE. TCRdb reprocessed the 5' RACE reads and stores each CDR3 protein as one record, lacking DNA. The sample totals 40,000 to 45,000 distinct CDR3 sequences. Germline V gene data show CDR1 as SGHTA and CDR2 as FQGNSA. The CDR3 loop spans 16 amino acids. The origin of this receptor is a human donor in good health. Some clones in this sample may be carry-over from other donors' samples. The gene calls are TRBV7-2 and TRBJ2-7; TCRdb's D call of TRBD1 is untestable without DNA. The sample consisted of memory CD8+ T cells from blood. CDR3 residues: CASSYKGAASSYEQYF.